This TCR beta chain appears in the sequencing data of a study of T cell changes during pregnancy in multiple sclerosis. A few counts support this clone. Sequencing was performed with immunoSEQ multiplex PCR; in TCRdb, only in-frame clones are kept and a portion is missing. The sample carries almost 40,000 clones, 75% to 95% recorded once. Trimming shortened V by 0 bases and J by 8 bases, and 12 bases separated the two germline ends. The CDR3 has 15 amino acids. The germline CDR1 and CDR2 sequences are SGDLS and YYNGEE. V is TRBV9 and J is TRBJ1-6; D uncertain. This TCR was recovered from a female donor in good health, enrolled as a control in a pregnancy study. The sample was CD4+ T cells from peripheral blood mononuclear cells, taken in the third trimester of pregnancy. CDR3 protein: CASSVALADHSPLHF. CDR3 coding DNA: TGTGCCAGCAGCGTAGCTCTGGCAGATCATTCACCCCTCCACTTT.